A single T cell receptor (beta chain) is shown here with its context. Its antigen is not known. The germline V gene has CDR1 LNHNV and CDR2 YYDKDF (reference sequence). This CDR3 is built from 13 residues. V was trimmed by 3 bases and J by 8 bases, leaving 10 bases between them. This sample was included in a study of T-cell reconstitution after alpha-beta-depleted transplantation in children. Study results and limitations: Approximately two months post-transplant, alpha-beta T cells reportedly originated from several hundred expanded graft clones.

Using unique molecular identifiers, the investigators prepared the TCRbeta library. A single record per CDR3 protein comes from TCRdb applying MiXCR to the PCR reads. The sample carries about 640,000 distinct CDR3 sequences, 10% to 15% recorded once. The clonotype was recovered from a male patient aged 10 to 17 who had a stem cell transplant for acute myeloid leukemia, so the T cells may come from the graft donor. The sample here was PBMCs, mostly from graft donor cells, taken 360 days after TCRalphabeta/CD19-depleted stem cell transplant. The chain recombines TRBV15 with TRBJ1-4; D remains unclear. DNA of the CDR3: TGTGCCACCAGCAGGACGAATGAAGAAAAACTGTTTTTT. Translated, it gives CATSRTNEEKLFF.